The clone carrying this T cell receptor beta chain was counted a few times. The sample is drawn from a study of identical twins. Germline lookup yields CDR1 SGHRS and CDR2 YFSETQ. The CDR3 is 14 amino acids. The V segment lost 4 bases and the J segment 2 bases; nucleotides outside the gene matches: 3. TCRdb passed the 5' RACE reads through MiXCR, listing each CDR3 protein once. The sample records more than 400,000 distinct CDR3 sequences, about 15% being singletons. These data also formed part of another study, on yellow fever vaccine responses in identical twins.

The sample consisted of CD4+ T cells sorted from blood. This TCR was sampled from a woman aged 18-30 years in good health. The genes are TRBV5-1 and TRBJ2-7; 10 bases match TRBD1. CDR3 nucleotide sequence: TGCGCCAGCAGCATCGGACAGGGGGCCTACGAGCAGTACTTC. This codes for CASSIGQGAYEQYF.